A single sample is the source of the 6 T cell receptor beta chains below, sequenced in a study of graft-versus-host responses after intestinal transplantation. Data came from immunoSEQ multiplex PCR; TCRdb stores just in-frame clones and leaves some out. The sample lists fewer than 30,000 clones; 70% to 90% were seen once. The sequencing used PBMCs, collected 463 days after intestinal transplant. Receptors originate from a human patient who received an intestinal transplant, so some T cells may come from the graft donor.

For this clone: The identical CDR3 is also encoded by other nucleotide sequences in the sample. The CDR3 here is CASSEGRGRYGYTF. For the CDR3, the DNA is TGTGCCAGCAGTGAAGGCAGGGGGCGGTATGGCTACACCTTC. This sequence joins TRBV25-1 and TRBJ1-2, with TRBD1 matching over 8 bases. CDR3 length: 14 residues. V was clipped by 2 bases and J by 5 bases; unmatched bases: 4. Germline CDR1 is MGHDK and CDR2 is SYGVNS.

The chain joins TRBV9 to TRBJ1-2; possible D gene TRBD1, 6 bases. Germline lookup yields CDR1 SGDLS and CDR2 YYNGEE. This CDR3 comprises 15 residues. The germline V and J ends were trimmed by 4 bases and 5 bases, with 18 bases remaining between them. The CDR3 reads CASSSMSDSGYGYTF. The CDR3 region has the DNA TGTGCCAGCAGCTCTATGTCGGACAGCGGATATGGCTACACCTTC.

This sequence joins TRBV18 and TRBJ2-7; TRBD1 matches at 7 bases. The trim removed 3 bases at V and 2 bases at J, leaving 4 bases unmatched. Germline V gives CDR1 KGHSH, CDR2 LQKENI. The CDR3 has 14 residues. The CDR3 protein is CASSPPGQPYEQYF. The CDR3 DNA reads TGTGCCAGCTCACCCCCGGGACAGCCCTACGAGCAGTACTTC.

This clone was seen a single time. The V call is TRBV7-3, the J call TRBJ1-3; D is unclear. Trimming stripped 2 bases from V and 0 bases from J, with 8 bases between. The CDR3 consists of 15 residues. CDR1 SGHTA and CDR2 FQGTGA come from the germline V gene. CDR3 bases: TGTGCCAGCAGCTTAGGGGTTAACTCTGGAAACACCATATATTTT. Its protein product is CASSLGVNSGNTIYF.

This clone is judged large (0.1 to 1%). The CDR3 sequence is CATSRDTGGSYNEQFF. As DNA, the CDR3 is TGTGCCACCAGCAGAGATACGGGGGGCTCCTACAATGAGCAGTTCTTC. The gene calls are TRBV15 and TRBJ2-1; 7 bases line up with TRBD2. Trimming cost V 0 bases and J 0 bases; bases outside gene matches: 2. This CDR3 region has 16 residues. CDR1 LNHNV and CDR2 YYDKDF come from the germline V gene (reference sequence). The entire variable domain, with the rest obtained from reference TRBV15 and TRBJ2-1, is as follows: DAMVIQNPRYQVTQFGKPVTLSCSQTLNHNVMYWYQQKSSQAPKLLFHYYDKDFNNEADTPDNFQSRRPNTSFCFLDIRSPGLGDTAMYLCATSRDTGGSYNEQFFGPGTRLTVL.

The chain uses TRBV18 and TRBJ1-2, with 7 positions matching TRBD1. The CDR3 is made up of 13 amino acids. The germline gives CDR1 KGHSH, CDR2 LQKENI. Unmatched junction bases numbered 3, after V lost 4 bases and J lost 4 bases. Written as DNA, the CDR3 is TGTGCCAGCTCACTGGACAGGAGCTATGGCTACACCTTC. Residues: CASSLDRSYGYTF. The variable domain in full, with the rest retrieved from reference TRBV18 and TRBJ1-2, is NAGVMQNPRHLVRRRGQEARLRCSPMKGHSHVYWYRQLPEEGLKFMVYLQKENIIDESGMPKERFSAEFPKEGPSILRIQQVVRGDSAAYFCASSLDRSYGYTFGSGTRLTVV.